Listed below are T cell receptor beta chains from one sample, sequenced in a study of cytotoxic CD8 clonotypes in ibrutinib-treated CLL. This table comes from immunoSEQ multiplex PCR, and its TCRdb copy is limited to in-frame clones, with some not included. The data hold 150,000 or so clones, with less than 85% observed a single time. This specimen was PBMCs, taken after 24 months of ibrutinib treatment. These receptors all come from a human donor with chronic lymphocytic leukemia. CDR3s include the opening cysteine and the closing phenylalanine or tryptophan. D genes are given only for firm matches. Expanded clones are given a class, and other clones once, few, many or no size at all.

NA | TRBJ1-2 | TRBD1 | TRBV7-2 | TGTGCCAGCAGCTTTGGTGACAGGGGATATGGCTACACCTTC | CASSFGDRGYGYTF
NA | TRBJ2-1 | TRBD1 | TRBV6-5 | TGTGCCAGCAGTTACTCCGGACAGGGGGCAGGTAATGAGCAGTTCTTC | CASSYSGQGAGNEQFF
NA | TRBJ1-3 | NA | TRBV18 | TGTGCCAGCTCACCAGCACAGAGACTCTCTGGAAACACCATATATTTT | CASSPAQRLSGNTIYF
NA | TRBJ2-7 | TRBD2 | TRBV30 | TGTGCCTGGAGTGTAATACTAGCGGGAGGTTCAACCTACGAGCAGTACTTC | CAWSVILAGGSTYEQYF
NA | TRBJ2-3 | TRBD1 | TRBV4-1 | TGCGCCAGCAGCCAGGGACAGGGGGGTGAGGGTACGCAGTATTTT | CASSQGQGGEGTQYF
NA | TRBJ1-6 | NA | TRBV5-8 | TGTGCCAGCAGCAAAGGGGAGAATAATCATTCACCCCTCCACTTT | CASSKGENNHSPLHF
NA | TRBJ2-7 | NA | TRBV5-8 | TGTGCCAGCAGCTTCGGTCAGGCCTACGAGCAGTACTTC | CASSFGQAYEQYF
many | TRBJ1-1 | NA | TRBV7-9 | TGTGCCAGCAGCCGACAGTTTGAAGCTTTCTTT | CASSRQFEAFF
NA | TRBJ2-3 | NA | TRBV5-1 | TGCGCCAGCAGCTCCCGGGCTAGCGCCTACACAGATACGCAGTATTTT | CASSSRASAYTDTQYF
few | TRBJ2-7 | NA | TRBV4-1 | TGCGCCAGCAGCCCGCAGGTCCCCCTAGGGGAGCAGTACTTC | CASSPQVPLGEQYF
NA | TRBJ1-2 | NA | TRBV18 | TGTGCCAGCTCACCGGAGGGGACGAACTATGGCTACACCTTC | CASSPEGTNYGYTF
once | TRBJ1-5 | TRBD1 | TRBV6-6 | TGTGCCAGCAGTAGGGGGACAGATAATAGCAATCAGCCCCAGCATTTT | CASSRGTDNSNQPQHF
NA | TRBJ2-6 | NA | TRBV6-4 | TGTGCCAGCAGTGTCACGGCCTCTGGGGCCAACGTCCTGACTTTC | CASSVTASGANVLTF
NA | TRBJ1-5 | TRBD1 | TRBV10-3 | TGTGCCATCAAGGGGACAGGGTCCTACCAGCCCCAGCATTTT | CAIKGTGSYQPQHF
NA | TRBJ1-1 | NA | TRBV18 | TGTGCCAGCTCACAAGCGGGGACAAGGAACACTGAAGCTTTCTTT | CASSQAGTRNTEAFF
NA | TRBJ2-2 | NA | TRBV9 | TGTGCCAGCAGCGGGGACCTTAGCTACGCGGAGCTGTTTTTT | CASSGDLSYAELFF
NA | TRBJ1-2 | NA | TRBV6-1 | TGTGCCAGCAGTGAAGTGACAGTGAGGGATGGCTACACCTTC | CASSEVTVRDGYTF
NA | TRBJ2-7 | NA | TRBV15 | TGTGCCACCAGCAGGGAGACTAGGAGGGTTCGAGAGCAGTACTTC | CATSRETRRVREQYF
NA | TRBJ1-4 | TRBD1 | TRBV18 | TGTGCCAGCTCGCCTGGACAGGGGGGATCCGAAAAACTGTTTTTT | CASSPGQGGSEKLFF
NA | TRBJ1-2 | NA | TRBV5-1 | TGCGCCAGCAGCTTGGCCGGGGATCATGGCTACACCTTC | CASSLAGDHGYTF
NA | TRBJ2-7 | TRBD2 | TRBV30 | TGTGCCTGGAGTATCAGCGGGAGGGCGGGAGAGCAGTACTTC | CAWSISGRAGEQYF
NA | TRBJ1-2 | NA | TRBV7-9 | TGTGCCAGCAGGGTCGAGAGGGACTATGGCTACACCTTC | CASRVERDYGYTF
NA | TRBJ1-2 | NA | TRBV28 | TGTGCCAGCAGTTCGAAGGGGGGGCTAAACTATGGCTACACCTTC | CASSSKGGLNYGYTF
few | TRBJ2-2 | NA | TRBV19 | TGTGCCAGTACTCGCCGGATGTCCGGGGAGCTGTTTTTT | CASTRRMSGELFF
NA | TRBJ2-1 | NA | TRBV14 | TGTGCCAGCAGCGAACACAGGGCGGTCTCCTACAATGAGCAGTTCTTC | CASSEHRAVSYNEQFF
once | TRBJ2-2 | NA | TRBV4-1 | TGCGCCAGCAGCCAAGATCGATCCCGAACCTCGAACACCGGGGAGCTGTTTTTT | CASSQDRSRTSNTGELFF
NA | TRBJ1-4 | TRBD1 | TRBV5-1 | TGCGCCAGCAGCAAGGGGGCTGCTAATGAAAAACTGTTTTTT | CASSKGAANEKLFF
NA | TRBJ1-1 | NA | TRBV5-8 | TGTGCCAGCAGCTTGGGGGCCGGGAACACTGAAGCTTTCTTT | CASSLGAGNTEAFF
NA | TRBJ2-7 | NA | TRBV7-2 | TGTGCCAGCAGCTTAGCCAGGACCCCCTACGAGCAGTACTTC | CASSLARTPYEQYF
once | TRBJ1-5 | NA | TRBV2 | TGTGCCAGCAGTCTCCAGGGTAATAGCAATCAGCCCCAGCATTTT | CASSLQGNSNQPQHF
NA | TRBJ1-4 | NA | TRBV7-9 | TGTGCCAGCAGCTTAGGCCAAATGAACGGAAAACTGTTTTTT | CASSLGQMNGKLFF
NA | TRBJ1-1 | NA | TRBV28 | TGTGCCAGCAGTCCCTTTAGGGGATTGAGAGCTTTCTTT | CASSPFRGLRAFF
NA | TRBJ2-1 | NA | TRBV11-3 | TGTGCCAGCAGCTTAGAACCGACCCAGGGTGAGCAGTTCTTC | CASSLEPTQGEQFF
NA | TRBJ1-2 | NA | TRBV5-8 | TGTGCCAGCAGCTTGGGACAGAACTATGGCTACACCTTC | CASSLGQNYGYTF
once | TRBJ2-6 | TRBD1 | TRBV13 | TGTGCCAGCAGCTTCCGGGACAGCCTTTCTGGGGCCAACGTCCTGACTTTC | CASSFRDSLSGANVLTF
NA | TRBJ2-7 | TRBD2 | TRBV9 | TGTGCCAGCAGCGCACAACTGGGGGGGAAGCAGTACTTC | CASSAQLGGKQYF
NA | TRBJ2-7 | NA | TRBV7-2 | TGTGCCAGCAGCTTAGTCCCCAGCGGCAGGACCATCTCCTACGAGCAGTACTTC | CASSLVPSGRTISYEQYF
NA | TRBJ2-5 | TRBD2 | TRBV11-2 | TGTGCCAGCAGCCCTGGACTAGCGGGGGGGCGCGTCAGAGAGACCCAGTACTTC | CASSPGLAGGRVRETQYF
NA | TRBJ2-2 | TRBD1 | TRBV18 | TGTGCCAGCTCATACTCCGGGACAGGGCAGAACACCGGGGAGCTGTTTTTT | CASSYSGTGQNTGELFF
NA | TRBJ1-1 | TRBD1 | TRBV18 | TGTGCCAGCTCCTTAAACAGGGGGGCCACTGAAGCTTTCTTT | CASSLNRGATEAFF
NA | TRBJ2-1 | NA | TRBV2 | TGTGCCAGCAGATCGGGAACTAGGGGCTATCTGGAGTTCTTC | CASRSGTRGYLEFF
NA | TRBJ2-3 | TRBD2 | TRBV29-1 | TGCAGCGTTGAAGACCTAGCGGGAGCGGTTGCAGATACGCAGTATTTT | CSVEDLAGAVADTQYF
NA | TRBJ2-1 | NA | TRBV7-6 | TGTGCCAGCAGCTCCCGCCTTAGGACCAATGAGCAGTTCTTC | CASSSRLRTNEQFF
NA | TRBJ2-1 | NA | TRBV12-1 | TGTGCCAGCAGCTACCCACGGCAGGGAGGGATCGAGCACAATGAGCAGTTCTTC | CASSYPRQGGIEHNEQFF
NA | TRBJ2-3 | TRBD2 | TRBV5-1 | TGCGCCAGCAGGAAGGGCACTAGCGTCTTCGATACGCAGTATTTT | CASRKGTSVFDTQYF
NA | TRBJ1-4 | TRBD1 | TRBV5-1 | TGCGCCAGCAGCTTTCCGGGACAGGGGCGTGAAAAACTGTTTTTT | CASSFPGQGREKLFF
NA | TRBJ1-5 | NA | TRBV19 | TGTGCCAGTGAGACGCTCAATCAGCCCCAGCATTTT | CASETLNQPQHF
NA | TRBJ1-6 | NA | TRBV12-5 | TGTGCTAGTGGGTTGGGAAATAATTCACCCCTCCACTTT | CASGLGNNSPLHF
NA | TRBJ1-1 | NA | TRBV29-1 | TGCAGCGTTGGGGAGGGAAACACTGAAGCTTTCTTT | CSVGEGNTEAFF